Given below is one T cell receptor beta chain in context. Its antigen is unidentified. The germline gene is not matched at one end of the junction; a read error may be the cause. The CDR3 is made up of 11 amino acids. CDR1 and CDR2 from the germline V gene are SEHNR and FQNEAQ (reference sequence). The data stem from a study of T cells after yellow fever vaccination. General observations from the study: The study noted that FACS-sorted repertoires could contain abundant clonotypes contaminating from the bulk population. Peaking on day 5 versus 15, the secondary response was faster but weaker.

The TCR cDNA carried a universal primer site and UMIs from 5'RACE template switching. Via MiXCR, TCRdb re-called the 5' RACE reads, giving one row per CDR3 protein. The top ten clones hold 14% of a sample with roughly 500,000 distinct CDR3 sequences, roughly a fifth of them seen once. The TCR originated in a man aged 25 to 40 who received the YFV17D yellow fever vaccine. The specimen was PBMCs, collected 15 days after the yellow fever booster vaccination. The V and J genes are TRBV7-9 and TRBJ2-7, with D maybe TRBD1 (6 bases). CDR3 in DNA: TGTGCCAGCAGCTCGGACAGCCGTGTGTTCTTC. The encoded protein is CASSSDSRVFF.